This entry describes one TCR beta chain. What it recognizes is unknown. The treatment here: some 19 received Ad26.COV2.S at low or high dose, single or two shots; roughly five received placebo; per-sample allocation not given. Day 63 following the first vaccine or placebo injection was when the samples were taken. Sequencing used immunoSEQ multiplex PCR; TCRdb keeps in-frame clones, though not all of them. In the table there are about 420,000 clones, more than 75% of which are singletons. The data were obtained in a study of Ad26.COV2.S vaccination and SARS-CoV-2 variants. Study-level points and caveats: Total T cell responses may have been underestimated by the TCR breadth and depth analyses.

Germline values: CDR1 MNHEY, CDR2 SVGAGI. V lost 6 bases to trimming and J lost 0 bases, with 12 bases between them. The CDR3 extends over 15 amino acids. The V and J genes are TRBV6-5 and TRBJ1-5; D is unclear. The material sequenced was peripheral blood, taken in a trial of Ad26.COV2.S vaccine versus placebo. The sequence derives from a person between 18 and 60 years old who received the Ad26.COV2.S COVID-19 vaccine or a placebo. CDR3 region: CASSPAPYSNQPQHF. DNA of the CDR3: TGTGCCAGCAGCCCCGCACCTTATAGCAATCAGCCCCAGCATTTT.